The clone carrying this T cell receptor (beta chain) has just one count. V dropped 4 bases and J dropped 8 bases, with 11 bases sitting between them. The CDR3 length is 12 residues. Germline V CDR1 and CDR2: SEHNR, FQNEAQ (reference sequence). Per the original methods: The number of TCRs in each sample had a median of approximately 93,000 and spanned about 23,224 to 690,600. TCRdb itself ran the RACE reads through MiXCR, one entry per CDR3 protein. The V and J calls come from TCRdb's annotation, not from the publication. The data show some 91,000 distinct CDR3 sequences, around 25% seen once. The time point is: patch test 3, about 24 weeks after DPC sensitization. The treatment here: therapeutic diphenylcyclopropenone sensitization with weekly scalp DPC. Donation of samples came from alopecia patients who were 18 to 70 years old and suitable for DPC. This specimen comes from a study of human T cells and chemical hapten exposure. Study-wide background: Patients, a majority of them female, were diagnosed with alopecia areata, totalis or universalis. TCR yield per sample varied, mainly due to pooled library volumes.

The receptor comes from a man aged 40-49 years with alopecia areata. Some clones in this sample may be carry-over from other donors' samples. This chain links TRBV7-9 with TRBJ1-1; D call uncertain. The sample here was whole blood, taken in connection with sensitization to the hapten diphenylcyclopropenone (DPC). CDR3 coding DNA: TGTGCCAGCAGCTGCGGCTGGGAAGAAGCTTTCTTT. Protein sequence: CASSCGWEEAFF.